Listed below are T cell receptor beta chains from one sample, sequenced in a study of regulatory T cells in long-lasting Graves disease. MiXCR was run by TCRdb on the multiplex PCR reads, yielding one entry per CDR3 protein. Altogether approximately 350,000 distinct CDR3 sequences are present, 10% to 15% being singletons, with the ten largest covering approximately 17%. This same sample was also part of a study on T cells in Graves' hyperthyroidism and ophthalmopathy.

Here the sequenced sample was peripheral blood mononuclear cells (PBMCs), taken at new diagnosis, from a patient treated with antithyroid drugs. These receptors were taken from a woman aged 18-35 years with Graves disease. Each CDR3 is given with its conserved first and last residue. The order of the fields is V gene, D gene, clone size, J gene, CDR3 length, CDR3 protein, CDR3 DNA. A D gene is named only where the DNA matches it firmly. Rows may omit the clone size; those that give it use once, few, many or a size class.

v_call: TRBV12-3/TRBV12-4
d_call: -
clone_size: many
j_call: TRBJ2-1
cdr3_length: 12
cdr3_aa: CASSLGVDEQFF
cdr3_nt: TGTGCCAGCAGTTTAGGGGTGGATGAGCAGTTCTTC

v_call: TRBV20-1
d_call: TRBD2
clone_size: many
j_call: TRBJ2-5
cdr3_length: 19
cdr3_aa: CSARDLRQTSGRAYETQYF
cdr3_nt: TGCAGTGCTAGAGATCTTCGACAAACTAGCGGGAGGGCCTATGAGACCCAGTACTTC

v_call: TRBV9
d_call: -
clone_size: -
j_call: TRBJ2-2
cdr3_length: 15
cdr3_aa: CASSVEPGFTGELFF
cdr3_nt: TGTGCCAGCAGCGTAGAACCTGGGTTTACCGGGGAGCTGTTTTTT

v_call: TRBV28
d_call: TRBD2
clone_size: many
j_call: TRBJ2-1
cdr3_length: 18
cdr3_aa: CASSHPLMPSGPYNEQFF
cdr3_nt: TGTGCCAGCAGTCACCCCTTAATGCCTAGCGGACCCTACAATGAGCAGTTCTTC

v_call: TRBV28
d_call: -
clone_size: many
j_call: TRBJ2-7
cdr3_length: 13
cdr3_aa: CASKVADSYEQYF
cdr3_nt: TGTGCCAGCAAAGTAGCGGACTCCTACGAGCAGTACTTC

v_call: TRBV7-2
d_call: TRBD1
clone_size: many
j_call: TRBJ1-6
cdr3_length: 14
cdr3_aa: CASSRDRAGSPLHF
cdr3_nt: TGTGCCAGCAGCCGGGACAGGGCAGGTTCACCCCTCCACTTT

v_call: TRBV20-1
d_call: TRBD2
clone_size: few
j_call: TRBJ2-7
cdr3_length: 17
cdr3_aa: CSARDMVGGSTSYEQYF
cdr3_nt: TGCAGTGCTAGAGATATGGTTGGCGGGAGTACCTCCTACGAGCAGTACTTC

v_call: TRBV6-5
d_call: -
clone_size: few
j_call: TRBJ1-6
cdr3_length: 16
cdr3_aa: CASSYLVRGESSPLHF
cdr3_nt: TGTGCCAGCAGTTATCTAGTGAGGGGTGAAAGTTCACCCCTCCACTTT

v_call: TRBV27
d_call: TRBD2
clone_size: many
j_call: TRBJ2-1
cdr3_length: 16
cdr3_aa: CASSAQSGSDYNEQFF
cdr3_nt: TGTGCCAGCAGTGCACAAAGCGGGAGTGACTACAATGAGCAGTTCTTC

v_call: TRBV28
d_call: -
clone_size: many
j_call: TRBJ1-4
cdr3_length: 15
cdr3_aa: CASSSPPGANEKLFF
cdr3_nt: TGTGCCAGCAGTTCCCCCCCAGGAGCTAATGAAAAACTGTTTTTT

v_call: TRBV6-2/TRBV6-3
d_call: -
clone_size: -
j_call: TRBJ1-1
cdr3_length: 16
cdr3_aa: CASSYINPGRNAEAFF
cdr3_nt: TGTGCCAGCAGTTACATTAACCCAGGGCGGAACGCTGAAGCTTTCTTT

v_call: TRBV7-6
d_call: -
clone_size: many
j_call: TRBJ2-5
cdr3_length: 15
cdr3_aa: CASSLGQGRGVAQYF
cdr3_nt: TGTGCCAGCAGCTTAGGACAGGGACGGGGGGTGGCCCAGTACTTC

v_call: TRBV20-1
d_call: TRBD1
clone_size: many
j_call: TRBJ2-5
cdr3_length: 14
cdr3_aa: CSASLGQGKETQYF
cdr3_nt: TGCAGTGCTAGCCTCGGACAGGGTAAAGAGACCCAGTACTTC

v_call: TRBV11-2
d_call: TRBD1
clone_size: many
j_call: TRBJ2-1
cdr3_length: 15
cdr3_aa: CASSFGTGGLNEQFF
cdr3_nt: TGTGCCAGCAGCTTTGGGACAGGGGGATTAAATGAGCAGTTCTTC

v_call: TRBV24-1
d_call: TRBD1
clone_size: many
j_call: TRBJ1-2
cdr3_length: 13
cdr3_aa: CATQKTGNYGYTF
cdr3_nt: TGTGCCACCCAAAAGACAGGGAATTATGGCTACACCTTC

v_call: TRBV7-2
d_call: -
clone_size: many
j_call: TRBJ2-7
cdr3_length: 14
cdr3_aa: CASSLRIQSYEQYF
cdr3_nt: TGTGCCAGCAGCTTAAGGATCCAAAGCTACGAGCAGTACTTC

v_call: TRBV5-5
d_call: -
clone_size: many
j_call: TRBJ2-1
cdr3_length: 14
cdr3_aa: CASSLGLEDNEQFF
cdr3_nt: TGTGCCAGCAGCTTGGGGCTCGAGGACAATGAGCAGTTCTTC

v_call: TRBV30
d_call: TRBD1
clone_size: many
j_call: TRBJ1-1
cdr3_length: 17
cdr3_aa: CAWSVGDRGRGRSEAFF
cdr3_nt: TGTGCCTGGAGTGTGGGGGACAGGGGGCGAGGTCGATCTGAAGCTTTCTTT

v_call: TRBV6-2/TRBV6-3
d_call: -
clone_size: -
j_call: TRBJ1-2
cdr3_length: 13
cdr3_aa: CASSPDRVFGYTF
cdr3_nt: TGTGCCAGCAGTCCGGACAGAGTGTTTGGCTACACCTTC

v_call: TRBV28
d_call: -
clone_size: many
j_call: TRBJ2-1
cdr3_length: 13
cdr3_aa: CASSLDRYNEQFF
cdr3_nt: TGTGCCAGCAGTTTAGACAGATACAATGAGCAGTTCTTC

v_call: TRBV20-1
d_call: -
clone_size: -
j_call: TRBJ2-1
cdr3_length: 17
cdr3_aa: CSARDGRRAIGPLGQFF
cdr3_nt: TGCAGTGCTAGAGATGGGAGGAGGGCTATCGGGCCGCTAGGGCAGTTCTTC

v_call: TRBV15
d_call: TRBD2
clone_size: many
j_call: TRBJ2-4
cdr3_length: 17
cdr3_aa: CATSRRTSGVAKNIQYF
cdr3_nt: TGTGCCACCAGCAGACGGACTAGCGGGGTGGCCAAAAACATTCAGTACTTC

v_call: TRBV20-1
d_call: -
clone_size: many
j_call: TRBJ1-5
cdr3_length: 13
cdr3_aa: CSAKKQGNQPQHF
cdr3_nt: TGCAGTGCTAAGAAACAGGGCAATCAGCCCCAGCATTTT

v_call: TRBV6-5
d_call: -
clone_size: many
j_call: TRBJ1-2
cdr3_length: 17
cdr3_aa: CASSLTTGPGPNYGYTF
cdr3_nt: TGTGCCAGCAGTTTAACAACAGGGCCCGGCCCTAACTATGGCTACACCTTC

v_call: TRBV7-9
d_call: -
clone_size: -
j_call: TRBJ2-6
cdr3_length: 16
cdr3_aa: CASSFAVVPGANVLTF
cdr3_nt: TGTGCCAGCAGCTTCGCAGTTGTCCCTGGGGCCAACGTCCTGACTTTC